The T cell receptor (beta chain) described here comes from a study of response to subunit inactivated influenza vaccine. Study findings and constraints: Authors suggested each seasonal influenza vaccination recruits few new T cells.

The length of the CDR3 is 15 residues. The germline V gene encodes CDR1 SGHVS and CDR2 FQNEAQ. After removal of 6 bases from V and 3 bases from J, the junction contained 6 bases not matched to a gene. This clonotype was counted many times. The antigen is unknown. MiXCR was run by TCRdb on the RT-PCR reads, yielding one entry per CDR3 protein. The table records 450,000 to 600,000 distinct CDR3 sequences, approximately 16% of them present only once. The chain carries TRBV7-8 and TRBJ2-7; 12 bases line up with TRBD2. The material was CD4+ T cells sorted from PBMCs, obtained roughly 24 months after vaccination. The clonotype originates from a man between 50 and 75 years old who received an inactivated influenza vaccine. The chain's CDR3 is CASSTLAGGYYEQYF. The CDR3 DNA is TGTGCCAGCAGTACACTAGCGGGGGGTTACTACGAGCAGTACTTC.